The 28 T cell receptor beta chains presented below share a single source sample, sequenced in a study of cytotoxic CD8 clonotypes in ibrutinib-treated CLL. The data were produced by immunoSEQ multiplex PCR, yet TCRdb's version contains in-frame clones alone and is incomplete. This sample has around 160,000 clones, with approximately 90% found just once. Sequencing was performed on PBMCs, taken at disease progression, from a patient treated with ibrutinib. Every receptor here comes from a human donor with chronic lymphocytic leukemia.

The chain joins TRBV29-1 to TRBJ1-2; a possible D gene is TRBD1 (6 bases). Germline CDR1 reads SQVTM; CDR2 reads ANQGSEA. CDR3 length: 14 amino acids. V was clipped by 7 bases and J by 5 bases, with 20 bases between them. The CDR3 spells CSATRDTGIYGYTF. The CDR3 nucleotides read TGCAGCGCCACCCGGGACACTGGAATTTATGGCTACACCTTC.

The chain combines TRBV4-2 with TRBJ2-3; TRBD2 matches 8 bases. Unmatched junction bases numbered 11, after V lost 4 bases and J lost 5 bases. CDR1 and CDR2 from the germline V gene are LGHNA and YNFKEQ. The CDR3 has 16 amino acids. CDR3 DNA sequence: TGTGCCAGCAGCCCCCGTCAGCGGGAGTTTGGAGATACGCAGTATTTT. Protein: CASSPRQREFGDTQYF.

The V gene is TRBV18, the J gene TRBJ1-5; a possible D gene is TRBD1 (5 bases). Germline CDR1 is KGHSH and CDR2 is LQKENI. The V end was cut by 0 bases, the J end by 2 bases, with 14 bases between. The CDR3 length is 17 residues. In DNA, the CDR3 is TGTGCCAGCTCACCACCGGGAACAGGCGGGGGCAATCAGCCCCAGCATTTT. Translation: CASSPPGTGGGNQPQHF. Complete variable domain (other parts from reference TRBV18 and TRBJ1-5): NAGVMQNPRHLVRRRGQEARLRCSPMKGHSHVYWYRQLPEEGLKFMVYLQKENIIDESGMPKERFSAEFPKEGPSILRIQQVVRGDSAAYFCASSPPGTGGGNQPQHFGDGTRLSIL.

The chain employs TRBV9 and TRBJ2-2; D remains unclear. V was trimmed by 0 bases and J by 6 bases, leaving 9 bases between them. The length of the CDR3 is 14 residues. Germline CDR1 is SGDLS and CDR2 is YYNGEE. The CDR3 nucleotides are TGTGCCAGCAGCGTAGGTCAAGTTTCCGGGGAGCTGTTTTTT. It specifies CASSVGQVSGELFF.

This chain links TRBV7-2 with TRBJ2-3, with 9 bases aligning to TRBD2. CDR1 and CDR2 (germline): SGHTA, FQGNSA. CDR3 length: 16 amino acids. V dropped 1 base and J dropped 3; count of bases not matched to a gene: 5. CDR3 bases: TGTGCCAGCAGCTTAGGAGGCGGGAGGGCAACAGATACGCAGTATTTT. This codes for CASSLGGGRATDTQYF.

About this clone: Within the sample, other DNA sequences also encode this same CDR3. This rearrangement joins TRBV12-5 to TRBJ1-5; unclear D gene. The CDR3 has 13 residues. Germline assignment: CDR1 LGHNT and CDR2 FRNRAP. V was shortened by 1 base and J by 1 base, with 2 bases between the two germline ends. The CDR3, as DNA: TGTGCTAGTGGTTTGGAGAGCAATCAGCCCCAGCATTTT. Translated: CASGLESNQPQHF.

This clone was seen only once. The CDR3 is CASSLDAGADQETQYF. The CDR3 coding sequence is TGTGCCAGCAGCTTAGACGCTGGGGCGGACCAAGAGACCCAGTACTTC. This rearrangement joins TRBV11-2 to TRBJ2-5; D is perhaps TRBD1 (5 bases). Germline lookup yields CDR1 SGHAT and CDR2 FQNNGV. CDR3 length: 16 residues. V was clipped by 0 bases and J by 0 bases, with 11 bases between them.

The sample holds a few counts of this clone. In nucleotides, the CDR3 is TGTGCCAGCAGTTCCCAGGGTTATGAGCAGTTCTTC. The encoded protein is CASSSQGYEQFF. The chain combines TRBV6-5 with TRBJ2-1; the D gene is possibly TRBD1 (5 bases). Trimming left V 4 bases short and J 8 bases short, with 9 bases between. Germline V lookup: CDR1 MNHEY, CDR2 SVGAGI. This CDR3 region has 12 residues.

This clone appeared a single time. The chain links TRBV5-1 to TRBJ2-1; 7 bases match TRBD2. CDR1 is SGHRS, CDR2 YFSETQ, per germline. The CDR3 extends over 16 amino acids. V shed 0 bases and J 9 bases; nucleotides not matched to a gene: 12. The CDR3 is CASSLVGGGPRTEQFF. CDR3 bases: TGCGCCAGCAGCTTGGTCGGGGGAGGGCCCCGGACTGAGCAGTTCTTC.

This clone has just a few counts. CDR3 loop: CASSLQGTAAFF. CDR3 nucleotide sequence: TGTGCCAGCAGCTTACAAGGAACCGCAGCTTTCTTT. The J gene is TRBJ1-1, the V gene TRBV13; no firm D call. This CDR3 is built from 12 residues. CDR1 is PRHDT and CDR2 is FYEKMQ in the germline V gene (reference sequence). V dropped 2 bases and J dropped 10 bases, with 11 bases sitting between them.

The genes are TRBV28 and TRBJ2-7; D remains ambiguous. Germline CDR1 reads MDHEN; CDR2 reads SYDVKM. Trimming removed 2 bases at V and 4 bases at J, with 6 bases between. The CDR3 loop spans 12 amino acids. Written as DNA, the CDR3 is TGTGCCAGCAGTTTAGAGCCTTACGAGCAGTACTTC. It codes for CASSLEPYEQYF. Based on the CDR3 plus reference TRBV28 and TRBJ2-7, the full variable domain is DVKVTQSSRYLVKRTGEKVFLECVQDMDHENMFWYRQDPGLGLRLIYFSYDVKMKEKGDIPEGYSVSREKKERFSLILESASTNQTSMYLCASSLEPYEQYFGPGTRLTVT.

This clone was observed a few times. The chain has TRBV11-3 and TRBJ2-2, with D tentatively TRBD1 or TRBD2 (5 bases each). Deletions cut 2 bases from V and 4 bases from J, with 14 bases between. The germline gives CDR1 SGHNT, CDR2 YENEEA. The CDR3 is 16 residues long. The CDR3 bases are TGTGCCAGCAGCTTAACCTGGGGTGGGGGCACCGGGGAGCTGTTTTTT. Translation gives CASSLTWGGGTGELFF.

This clone came up once. This rearrangement joins TRBV6-5 to TRBJ1-1; D is perhaps TRBD1 (5 bases). CDR1 is MNHEY and CDR2 is SVGAGI in the germline V gene. V lost 4 bases and J 0 bases, leaving 9 bases between the germline ends. The CDR3 consists of 14 residues. CDR3 protein: CASSFRTMNTEAFF. In nucleotides, the CDR3 is TGTGCCAGCAGTTTTCGGACAATGAACACTGAAGCTTTCTTT.

V usage is TRBV15 and J usage is TRBJ2-3; D might be TRBD2 (6 bases). This CDR3 has 19 amino acids. Germline values: CDR1 LNHNV, CDR2 YYDKDF (reference sequence). Trimming removed 0 bases from V and 6 bases from J, with 25 bases in between. As DNA, the CDR3 is TGTGCCACCAGCAGAGATAACCCTTCCCTGGGTAGAGGAGGGGATACGCAGTATTTT. Residues: CATSRDNPSLGRGGDTQYF.

V and J are TRBV7-8 and TRBJ2-1; 7 bases map to TRBD2. Trimming cost V 5 bases and J 0 bases; bases outside gene matches: 4. This CDR3 has 15 residues. Germline V gene data show CDR1 as SGHVS and CDR2 as FQNEAQ. CDR3 sequence reads: CASSHGEGSYNEQFF. CDR3 bases: TGTGCCAGCAGCCATGGGGAGGGCTCCTACAATGAGCAGTTCTTC. Full variable domain (outside the CDR3, taken from reference TRBV7-8 and TRBJ2-1): GAGVSQSPRYKVAKRGQDVALRCDPISGHVSLFWYQQALGQGPEFLTYFQNEAQLDKSGLPSDRFFAERPEGSVSTLKIQRTQQEDSAVYLCASSHGEGSYNEQFFGPGTRLTVL.

This clone was counted once. This chain connects TRBV19 to TRBJ1-1; no reliable D call. The germline gives CDR1 LNHDA, CDR2 SQIVND (reference sequence). Trimming pared 4 bases from V and 3 bases from J, leaving 6 bases between. The CDR3 contains 12 residues. The CDR3 sequence is CASSTWDTEAFF. The DNA of the CDR3 is TGTGCCAGTAGTACTTGGGACACTGAAGCTTTCTTT.

The rearrangement links TRBV30 to TRBJ1-6; no clear D. Germline V gives CDR1 GTSNPN, CDR2 SVGIG (reference sequence). The CDR3 runs 13 residues. Trimming cost V 4 bases and J 7 bases, with 11 bases left between them. DNA of the CDR3: TGTGCCTGGACCGTCGGATTGAATTCACCCCTCCACTTT. Translating it yields CAWTVGLNSPLHF.

The V call is TRBV2, the J call TRBJ2-6; no firm D call. The CDR3 totals 13 residues. Per germline, CDR1 SNHLY and CDR2 FYNNEI. The germline V and J ends were trimmed by 6 bases and 3 bases, with 6 bases remaining between them. The CDR3 DNA sequence: TGTGCCAGCAGGGTGAATGGGGCCAACGTCCTGACTTTC. Encoded protein: CASRVNGANVLTF.

The gene calls are TRBV6-5 and TRBJ2-7, with 8 bases that match TRBD1. This CDR3 contains 13 residues. Germline V gives CDR1 MNHEY, CDR2 SVGAGI. Losses at the gene ends were 6 bases for V and 4 bases for J; bases not matched to a gene: 5. CDR3 region: CASRATGAYEQYF. The CDR3 DNA reads TGTGCCAGCAGGGCGACAGGGGCTTACGAGCAGTACTTC.

The chain is built from TRBV29-1 and TRBJ2-7, with a possible D match to TRBD1 (5 bases). Germline lookup yields CDR1 SQVTM and CDR2 ANQGSEA. V lost 5 bases and J lost 2, with 13 bases in between. The CDR3 consists of 13 residues. CDR3 sequence: CSVSGDRAYEQYF. In nucleotides, the CDR3 is TGCAGCGTTTCCGGAGACAGAGCCTACGAGCAGTACTTC.

CDR3 in amino acids: CASSYSSHRGPTEAFF. The CDR3 DNA follows: TGTGCCAGCAGTTACTCTTCCCACAGGGGGCCCACTGAAGCTTTCTTT. The gene calls are TRBV6-5 and TRBJ1-1; TRBD1 matches 9 bases. The germline V gene encodes CDR1 MNHEY and CDR2 SVGAGI. The V segment lost 0 bases and the J segment 4 bases; nucleotides outside the gene matches: 6. This CDR3 is built from 16 residues.

V and J are TRBV5-1 and TRBJ1-3; 8 positions match TRBD1. The ends lost 3 bases at V and 5 bases at J; junction bases unmatched: 10. The CDR3 consists of 16 residues. Germline loops: CDR1 SGHRS, CDR2 YFSETQ. The chain's CDR3 is CASSSDMGQARNTIYF. The CDR3 DNA sequence: TGCGCCAGCAGCTCCGACATGGGACAGGCTCGAAACACCATATATTTT.

This sequence joins TRBV7-9 and TRBJ2-7; 10 bases match TRBD2. V lost 0 bases to trimming and J lost 5 bases; unmatched junction nucleotides: 13. The CDR3 has 18 amino acids. Per the germline V gene, CDR1 is SEHNR and CDR2 is FQNEAQ (reference sequence). CDR3 region: CASSLAALAGFSGHEQYF. The CDR3 DNA is TGTGCCAGCAGCTTAGCCGCACTAGCGGGATTTAGCGGGCACGAGCAGTACTTC.

The chain has TRBV11-3 and TRBJ2-3; 7 bases agree with TRBD2. J gave up 3 bases and V 5 bases, and 5 bases lay outside the gene matches. The CDR3 spans 14 residues. From germline, CDR1 is SGHNT and CDR2 YENEEA. This chain's CDR3 is CASSGRAGTDTQYF. As DNA, the CDR3 is TGTGCCAGCAGCGGGAGGGCCGGTACAGATACGCAGTATTTT.

This chain uses TRBV5-4 with TRBJ2-1; D possibly corresponds to TRBD2 (6 bases). Trimming removed 0 bases at V and 7 bases at J, with 8 bases between. This CDR3 is built from 13 residues. CDR1 SGHNT and CDR2 YYREEE come from the germline V gene (reference sequence). The CDR3 coding sequence is TGTGCCAGCAGCTTGGGGAGGGTAAATGAGCAGTTCTTC. Amino acid sequence: CASSLGRVNEQFF.

This clone was counted once. The rearrangement joins TRBV14 to TRBJ1-3; TRBD1 aligns across 10 bases. CDR1 and CDR2 (germline): SGHDN, FVKESK. V lost 4 bases and J lost 2; bases outside the gene matches: 11. This CDR3 is built from 18 residues. The CDR3 loop reads CASSRDRGPFFPGNTIYF. Here the CDR3 DNA reads TGTGCCAGCAGCCGAGACAGGGGGCCTTTTTTTCCTGGAAACACCATATATTTT.

The chain employs TRBV27 and TRBJ2-3, with no clear D. The CDR3 totals 17 residues. Trimming removed 6 bases from V and 0 bases from J, with 19 bases in between. Per the germline V gene, CDR1 is MNHEY and CDR2 is SMNVEV (reference sequence). CDR3 sequence reads: CASRLSSTWRSTDTQYF. CDR3 in DNA: TGTGCCAGCAGACTATCATCCACATGGAGAAGCACAGATACGCAGTATTTT.

The rearrangement uses TRBV9 and TRBJ2-6, with 9 nucleotides matching TRBD1. This CDR3 is built from 19 residues. V lost 0 bases and J lost 0; bases outside the gene matches: 7. Germline CDR1 reads SGDLS; CDR2 reads YYNGEE. CDR3 nucleotides: TGTGCCAGCAGCGTAGTTGACAGGGGGTACTCCTCTGGGGCCAACGTCCTGACTTTC. Translating it yields CASSVVDRGYSSGANVLTF. Combining the CDR3 with reference TRBV9 and TRBJ2-6 gives the whole variable domain DSGVTQTPKHLITATGQRVTLRCSPRSGDLSVYWYQQSLDQGLQFLIQYYNGEERAKGNILERFSAQQFPDLHSELNLSSLELGDSALYFCASSVVDRGYSSGANVLTFGAGSRLTVL.